These 16 T cell receptor beta chains share one sample of origin, sequenced in a study of OX40 agonist ivuxolimab in advanced cancers. Using immunoSEQ multiplex PCR, the repertoire was profiled, and TCRdb retains in-frame clones only, with some absent. The sample has about 25,000 clones, approximately 83% seen once; the top ten hold 35% to 50%. Sequenced here: CD4+ or CD8+ T cells sorted from blood, sampled in a trial of the OX40 agonist ivuxolimab. These TCRs come from an adult with an advanced solid tumor such as melanoma, head and neck, liver or kidney cancer.

The CDR3 region has the DNA TGTGCCAGCAGCTCCGGGATAGGGTGGGAGACCCAGTACTTC. Protein product: CASSSGIGWETQYF. The chain links TRBV5-4 to TRBJ2-5; weak D call: TRBD2 (5 bases). CDR3 length equals 14 residues. V was pared by 3 bases and J by 5 bases, with 14 bases between. Germline lookup yields CDR1 SGHNT and CDR2 YYREEE (reference sequence).

The gene calls are TRBV5-1 and TRBJ2-7; TRBD1 matches 9 bases. Germline V gene data show CDR1 as SGHRS and CDR2 as YFSETQ. With 5 bases clipped from V and 5 bases from J, the junction kept 8 bases outside the gene matches. The CDR3 contains 14 residues. The CDR3 region is CASRRTGTGNEQYF. The CDR3 DNA follows: TGCGCCAGCAGACGAACCGGGACAGGGAACGAGCAGTACTTC.

V usage is TRBV19 and J usage is TRBJ1-1, with D hard to call. Looked up from germline, CDR1 is LNHDA and CDR2 is SQIVND (reference sequence). Trimming removed 3 bases from V and 4 bases from J, with 9 bases in between. This CDR3 region has 13 residues. CDR3 loop: CASSMSWVTEAFF. CDR3 DNA sequence: TGTGCCAGTAGTATGAGCTGGGTCACTGAAGCTTTCTTT.

The chain employs TRBV6-1 and TRBJ2-7; TRBD1 is a possible D gene (6 bases). With 2 bases removed from V and 4 bases from J, the gap between germline ends came to 18 bases. The germline gives CDR1 MNHNS, CDR2 SASEGT. The CDR3 runs to 16 residues. The CDR3 bases are TGTGCCAGCAGTGAATACCTCACTGGGGGCGGTTACGAGCAGTACTTC. This codes for CASSEYLTGGGYEQYF.

This clone was observed a single time. CDR3 coding DNA: TGTGCCAGTAGGAGACTAGCGGCATCCTCGGAGCAGTACTTC. It codes for CASRRLAASSEQYF. The chain has TRBV19 and TRBJ2-7; 9 bases are shared with TRBD2. This CDR3 is built from 14 residues. Germline V CDR1 and CDR2: LNHDA, SQIVND (reference sequence). V shed 6 bases and J 7 bases; nucleotides not matched to a gene: 10.

Notes on this clone: Sequence at one end of the junction differs from germline and may be a read error. The chain carries TRBV11-2 and TRBJ2-7; D is undetermined. Germline V gene sequence: CDR1 SGHAT, CDR2 FQNNGV. This CDR3 contains 11 residues. CDR3 sequence reads: CASSLYYAQYF. CDR3 bases: TGTGCCAGCAGCTTATACTACGCGCAGTACTTC.

The chain carries TRBV5-4 and TRBJ2-7; the D gene is possibly TRBD2 (5 bases). V lost 0 bases, J lost 4 bases, and 5 bases lay in between. Germline assignment: CDR1 SGHNT and CDR2 YYREEE (reference sequence). The CDR3 runs 12 residues. The CDR3 here is CASSLGTYEQYF. The CDR3 nucleotides are TGTGCCAGCAGCTTGGGGACTTACGAGCAGTACTTC. The variable domain in full, completed from reference TRBV5-4 and TRBJ2-7, reads ETGVTQSPTHLIKTRGQQVTLRCSSQSGHNTVSWYQQALGQGPQFIFQYYREEENGRGNFPPRFSGLQFPNYSSELNVNALELDDSALYLCASSLGTYEQYFGPGTRLTVT.

The V and J genes are TRBV7-3 and TRBJ2-1, with 9 bases lining up with TRBD1. This CDR3 is built from 15 residues. V lost 5 bases and J lost 9; bases outside the gene matches: 11. Looked up from germline, CDR1 is SGHTA and CDR2 is FQGTGA. CDR3: CASSDLGQGSGEQFF. The CDR3 DNA reads as TGTGCCAGCAGCGACCTGGGACAGGGATCCGGTGAGCAGTTCTTC. The variable domain in full, completed from reference TRBV7-3 and TRBJ2-1, reads GAGVSQTPSNKVTEKGKYVELRCDPISGHTALYWYRQSLGQGPEFLIYFQGTGAADDSGLPNDRFFAVRPEGSVSTLKIQRTERGDSAVYLCASSDLGQGSGEQFFGPGTRLTVL.

The rearrangement links TRBV7-7 to TRBJ2-7; D gene ambiguous. CDR3 length: 13 amino acids. Trimming removed 2 bases at V and 1 base at J, with 6 bases between. The germline V gene encodes CDR1 SSHAT and CDR2 FNYEAQ (reference sequence). CDR3 sequence reads: CASSLNPSYEQYF. The DNA for the CDR3 is TGTGCCAGCAGCTTAAATCCTTCCTACGAGCAGTACTTC.

This chain uses TRBV6-5 with TRBJ2-7, with 8 bases aligning to TRBD1. J gave up 6 bases and V 5 bases, and 12 bases lay outside the gene matches. The CDR3 is 15 residues long. Per the germline V gene, CDR1 is MNHEY and CDR2 is SVGAGI. The chain's CDR3 is CASSPPDREIGEQYF. As DNA, the CDR3 is TGTGCCAGCAGTCCCCCGGACAGGGAGATCGGCGAGCAGTACTTC.

The V gene is TRBV27, the J gene TRBJ2-5; 8 bases agree with TRBD1. The J call could be wrong; TRBJ2-7 is a better fit for the DNA end. Germline values: CDR1 MNHEY, CDR2 SMNVEV (reference sequence). The CDR3 sequence is 15 residues long. CDR3 coding DNA: TGTGCCAGCAGTTTTCAGGGGGCCGAATCCTACGAGCAGTACTTC. Amino acids: CASSFQGAESYEQYF.

The rearrangement uses TRBV6-6 and TRBJ2-7; TRBD2 might be the D (7 bases). V dropped 3 bases and J dropped 6 bases, with 9 bases sitting between them. The CDR3 is made up of 12 amino acids. Germline CDR1 and CDR2: MNHNY and SVGAGI (reference sequence). The CDR3 nucleotides read TGTGCCAGCAGTTATGGGGGGGCCGAGCAGTACTTC. Translated, it gives CASSYGGAEQYF.

This clone was counted only a few times. At the DNA level, this CDR3 is encoded by other sequences in the same sample as well. In DNA, the CDR3 is TGTGCCAGCAGCCTCCTCACAGATACGCAGTATTTT. This sequence encodes CASSLLTDTQYF. The rearrangement uses TRBV13 and TRBJ2-3; no clear D gene. V dropped 5 bases and J dropped 2 bases, with 5 bases sitting between them. Germline-derived CDR1 and CDR2 are PRHDT and FYEKMQ (reference sequence). The CDR3 consists of 12 residues.

This chain uses TRBV9 with TRBJ2-7; no firm D call. Germline CDR1 SGDLS, CDR2 YYNGEE. V lost 2 bases to trimming and J lost 7 bases, with 16 bases between them. The CDR3 length is 14 residues. CDR3 DNA: TGTGCCAGCAGCGTCGGCAGCTCGACGTGGGAGCAGTACTTC. Translation: CASSVGSSTWEQYF.

V usage is TRBV5-1 and J usage is TRBJ2-7; D might be TRBD1 (5 bases). Germline V lookup: CDR1 SGHRS, CDR2 YFSETQ. CDR3 length equals 13 residues. V dropped 0 bases and J dropped 2 bases, with 6 bases sitting between them. The CDR3 reads CASSLGGTYEQYF. CDR3 DNA sequence: TGCGCCAGCAGCTTGGGGGGCACCTACGAGCAGTACTTC.

The rearrangement joins TRBV27 to TRBJ1-5; D may be TRBD1 (5 bases). Germline lookup yields CDR1 MNHEY and CDR2 SMNVEV (reference sequence). The ends were cut back, 2 bases at V and 7 bases at J, with 12 bases in the middle. The CDR3 length is 14 residues. The CDR3 is CASSLGQGGQPQHF. For the CDR3, the DNA is TGTGCCAGCAGTTTAGGGCAGGGAGGACAGCCCCAGCATTTT.